This is a list of T cell receptor beta chains from one sample in a study of radiation and T cells in renal cell carcinoma. Repertoires were generated with immunoSEQ multiplex PCR, while TCRdb's copy carries only in-frame clones and drops some. The sample records roughly 150,000 clones, about 91% being singletons. Sequenced here: blood, sampled from a patient whose treatment included radiotherapy and nephrectomy. The receptors originated from a woman in her 50s with renal cell carcinoma. Each CDR3 is given with its conserved first and last residue. D genes are given only for firm matches. Clone sizes are given selectively: once, few, many, or a class where the clone is expanded.

j_gene | abundance | d_gene | v_gene | CDR3nt | CDR3aa
TRBJ1-2 | - | TRBD1 | TRBV6-5 | TGTGCCAGCAGTGCAAGGACAGGGGCACATGGCTACACCTTC | CASSARTGAHGYTF
TRBJ2-5 | - | - | TRBV4-2 | TGTGCCAGCAGCCCCGAAGAGGCGCTCCAAGAGACCCAGTACTTC | CASSPEEALQETQYF
TRBJ2-2 | - | TRBD2 | TRBV5-1 | TGCGCCAGCAGCGAGAGGACTAGTTTCACCGGGGAGCTGTTTTTT | CASSERTSFTGELFF
TRBJ2-2 | once | TRBD2 | TRBV18 | TGTGCCAGCTCGCACACAAGTAAGGTACTAGCGTCGAACACCGGGGAGCTGTTTTTT | CASSHTSKVLASNTGELFF
TRBJ1-6 | - | TRBD1 | TRBV14 | TGTGCCAGCAGCCTCCATGGGACAGGGCATAATTCACCCCTCCACTTT | CASSLHGTGHNSPLHF
TRBJ1-1 | - | TRBD1 | TRBV5-1 | TGCGCCAGCAGCTCCCAACAGGGGGCTAGCACTGAAGCTTTCTTT | CASSSQQGASTEAFF
TRBJ1-1 | - | - | TRBV19 | TGTGCCAGTAGTATCCGCGATACCCCAGGGAAAGCTTTCTTT | CASSIRDTPGKAFF
TRBJ2-1 | - | - | TRBV6-5 | TGTGCCAGCACGCAGGGGAGAAGAAATGAGCAGTTCTTC | CASTQGRRNEQFF
TRBJ2-1 | - | - | TRBV7-6 | TGTGCCAGCAGCCTCTTCCCCGGACGGGACCAGCAGTTCTTC | CASSLFPGRDQQFF
TRBJ1-2 | - | TRBD1 | TRBV25-1 | TGTGCCAGCAGTGAAGGCGTGCAGGGGGGATTTGGCTACACCTTC | CASSEGVQGGFGYTF
TRBJ1-1 | - | TRBD1 | TRBV5-1 | TGCGCCAGCAGCTTGACGTCCGGAACAGGGGGCACTGAAGCTTTCTTT | CASSLTSGTGGTEAFF
TRBJ1-2 | - | - | TRBV5-1 | TGCGCCAGCAGCTTGGAAGGGGGGGTCTATGGCTACACCTTC | CASSLEGGVYGYTF
TRBJ1-1 | - | TRBD1 | TRBV5-1 | TGCGCCAGCAGCTTAGGACCCCGGGACAGGGGGCTGGTTACTGAAGCTTTCTTT | CASSLGPRDRGLVTEAFF
TRBJ1-5 | - | TRBD1 | TRBV10-1 | TGCGCCAGCAGTGATCTCTGGGACAGGGCAAAGCCCCAGCATTTT | CASSDLWDRAKPQHF
TRBJ2-1 | - | - | TRBV7-6 | TGTGCCAGCAGCTTGGGACCGAGCTCCTACAATGAGCAGTTCTTC | CASSLGPSSYNEQFF
TRBJ1-1 | - | TRBD1 | TRBV6-5 | TGTGCCAGCAGTCAGGGACAGGGGGCTTTCTTT | CASSQGQGAFF
TRBJ1-5 | - | - | TRBV9 | TGTGCCAGCAGCGTAGGGACGGGGGGCAATCAGCCCCAGCATTTT | CASSVGTGGNQPQHF
TRBJ1-6 | - | - | TRBV11-2 | TGTGCCAGCAGCTCCATGAACCCTCAGGGCTCACCCCTCCACTTT | CASSSMNPQGSPLHF
TRBJ2-5 | - | TRBD1 | TRBV5-1 | TGCGCCAGCAGCGGACAGGGTAGGATTGAGACCCAGTACTTC | CASSGQGRIETQYF
TRBJ1-6 | - | - | TRBV18 | TGTGCCAGCTCACCCACGGGGTTGGATTCACCCCTCCACTTT | CASSPTGLDSPLHF
TRBJ2-5 | - | TRBD2 | TRBV6-7 | TGTGCCAGCAGTTCGGGGGGGCCCGAGACCCAGTACTTC | CASSSGGPETQYF
TRBJ1-4 | - | - | TRBV2 | TGTGCCAGCAGTGAAGTGGTAACCAAGTGTTTT | CASSEVVTKCF
TRBJ2-3 | - | TRBD1 | TRBV29-1 | TGCAGCGCGAAGGGACAGGGGGTTAGCACAGATACGCAGTATTTT | CSAKGQGVSTDTQYF
TRBJ1-2 | - | - | TRBV5-1 | TGCGCCAGCACTGCCGGAGACAGACAAGTACGGGGCTACACCTTC | CASTAGDRQVRGYTF
TRBJ1-1 | - | - | TRBV25-1 | TGTGCCAGCAGTGACCCCGCCGGCCGGAGCACTGAAGCTTTCTTT | CASSDPAGRSTEAFF
TRBJ2-7 | - | - | TRBV4-1 | TGCGCCAGCAGCCAGCAGGCCCTTTCAACCTACGAGCAGTACTTC | CASSQQALSTYEQYF
TRBJ1-2 | - | - | TRBV13 | TGTGCCAGCAGCTTAGACAGGCGGCGCATCGTAGCTAACTATGGCTACACCTTC | CASSLDRRRIVANYGYTF
TRBJ2-7 | - | - | TRBV6-5 | TGTGCCAGCAGTTACCTAGAGTCGAGCTCCTACGAGCAGTACTTC | CASSYLESSSYEQYF
TRBJ2-5 | - | - | TRBV11-2 | TGTGCCAGCAGCTTAGGGGACGTCCAAGAGACCCAGTACTTC | CASSLGDVQETQYF